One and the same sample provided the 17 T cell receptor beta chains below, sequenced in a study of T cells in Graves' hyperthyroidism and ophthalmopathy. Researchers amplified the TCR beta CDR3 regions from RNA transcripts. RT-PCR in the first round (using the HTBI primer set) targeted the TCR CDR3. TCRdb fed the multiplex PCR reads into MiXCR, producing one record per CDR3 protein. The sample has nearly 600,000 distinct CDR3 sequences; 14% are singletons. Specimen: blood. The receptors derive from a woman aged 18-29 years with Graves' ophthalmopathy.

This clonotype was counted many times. The CDR3 is CASSLGGQGTDEQYF. The CDR3 coding sequence is TGTGCCAGCAGCTTAGGTGGACAGGGGACGGACGAGCAGTACTTC. The chain employs TRBV11-3 and TRBJ2-7; 9 nucleotides align to TRBD1. V lost 1 base, J lost 5 bases, and 6 bases stayed unmatched. Germline V gene lookup returns CDR1 SGHNT and CDR2 YENEEA. This CDR3 is 15 amino acids long.

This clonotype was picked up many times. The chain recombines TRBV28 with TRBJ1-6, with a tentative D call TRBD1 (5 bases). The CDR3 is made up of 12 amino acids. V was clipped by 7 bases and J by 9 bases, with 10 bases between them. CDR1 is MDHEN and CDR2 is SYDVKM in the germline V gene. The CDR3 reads CASIQRGSPLHF. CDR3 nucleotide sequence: TGTGCCAGCATCCAAAGGGGTTCACCCCTCCACTTT.

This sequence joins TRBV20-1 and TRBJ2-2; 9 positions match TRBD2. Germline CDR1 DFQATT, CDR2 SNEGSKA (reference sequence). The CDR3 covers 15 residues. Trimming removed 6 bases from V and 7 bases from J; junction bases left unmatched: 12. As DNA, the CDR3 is TGCAGTGCCTTGGTAATAGCGGGAGAGGGCGGGGAGCTGTTTTTT. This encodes CSALVIAGEGGELFF.

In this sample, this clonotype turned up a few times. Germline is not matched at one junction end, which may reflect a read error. The CDR3 sequence: CASSYYPGTSGSRSYKQYF. The CDR3 nucleotides are TGTGCCAGCAGTTACTACCCCGGGACTAGCGGGAGTAGGTCCTACAAGCAGTACTTC. The chain carries TRBV6-6 and TRBJ2-7, with 14 bases fitting TRBD2. Germline-derived CDR1 and CDR2 are MNHNY and SVGAGI (reference sequence). The length of the CDR3 is 19 residues.

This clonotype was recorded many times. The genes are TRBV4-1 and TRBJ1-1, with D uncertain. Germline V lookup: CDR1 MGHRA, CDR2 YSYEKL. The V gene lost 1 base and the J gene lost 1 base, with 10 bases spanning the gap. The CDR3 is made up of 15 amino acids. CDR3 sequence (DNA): TGCGCCAGCAGCCAAGTTGTAGGTAAGAACACTGAAGCTTTCTTT. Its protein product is CASSQVVGKNTEAFF.

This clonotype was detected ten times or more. The CDR3: CASIPGGGSPHEQYF. The CDR3 nucleotides are TGTGCCAGCATCCCCGGAGGAGGGAGCCCTCACGAGCAGTACTTC. V gene TRBV28 combines with J gene TRBJ2-7; D might be TRBD2 (6 bases). This CDR3 has 15 amino acids. From germline, CDR1 is MDHEN and CDR2 SYDVKM. V lost 7 bases and J lost 5, with 21 bases in between. Supplemented by reference TRBV28 and TRBJ2-7, the full variable domain reads DVKVTQSSRYLVKRTGEKVFLECVQDMDHENMFWYRQDPGLGLRLIYFSYDVKMKEKGDIPEGYSVSREKKERFSLILESASTNQTSMYLCASIPGGGSPHEQYFGPGTRLTVT.

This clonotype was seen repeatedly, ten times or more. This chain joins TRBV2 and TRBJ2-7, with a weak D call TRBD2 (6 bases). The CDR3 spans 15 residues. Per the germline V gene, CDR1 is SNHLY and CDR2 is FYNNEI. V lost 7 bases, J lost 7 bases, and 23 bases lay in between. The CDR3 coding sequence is TGTGCCAGCACCCCGCGGGGTAGCGGCGTCGGGGAGCAGTACTTC. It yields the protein CASTPRGSGVGEQYF.

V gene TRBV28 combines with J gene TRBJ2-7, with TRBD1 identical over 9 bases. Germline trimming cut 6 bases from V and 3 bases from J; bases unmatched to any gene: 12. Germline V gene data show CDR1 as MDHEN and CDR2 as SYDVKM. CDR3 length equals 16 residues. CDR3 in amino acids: CASRTLGTGRRYEQYF. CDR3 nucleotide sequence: TGTGCCAGCAGAACCCTCGGGACAGGGCGTCGCTACGAGCAGTACTTC.

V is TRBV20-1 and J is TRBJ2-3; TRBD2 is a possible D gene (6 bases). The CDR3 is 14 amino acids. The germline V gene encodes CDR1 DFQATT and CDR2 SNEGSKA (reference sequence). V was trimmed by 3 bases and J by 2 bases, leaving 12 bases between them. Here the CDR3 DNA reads TGCAGTGCTAGGAATATAGCGGTCACAGATACGCAGTATTTT. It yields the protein CSARNIAVTDTQYF.

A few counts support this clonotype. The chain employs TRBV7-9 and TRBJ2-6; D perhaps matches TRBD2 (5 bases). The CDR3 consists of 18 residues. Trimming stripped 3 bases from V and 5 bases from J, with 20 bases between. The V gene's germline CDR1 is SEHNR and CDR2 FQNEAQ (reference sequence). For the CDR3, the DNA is TGTGCCAGCAGCTTTTTTTCTCCGGGAATCGCTCGGGCCAACGTCCTGACTTTC. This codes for CASSFFSPGIARANVLTF.

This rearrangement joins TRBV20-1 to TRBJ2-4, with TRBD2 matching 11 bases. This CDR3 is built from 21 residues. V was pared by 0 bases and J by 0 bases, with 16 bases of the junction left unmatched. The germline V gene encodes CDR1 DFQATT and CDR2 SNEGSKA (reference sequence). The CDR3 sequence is CSARESPGGTSGTLAKNIQYF. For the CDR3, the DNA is TGCAGTGCTAGAGAGTCACCTGGGGGGACTAGCGGAACTCTAGCCAAAAACATTCAGTACTTC.

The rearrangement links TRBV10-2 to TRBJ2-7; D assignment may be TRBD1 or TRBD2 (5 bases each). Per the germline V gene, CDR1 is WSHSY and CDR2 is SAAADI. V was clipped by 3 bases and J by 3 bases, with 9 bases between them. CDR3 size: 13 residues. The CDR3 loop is CASSDGTIYEQYF. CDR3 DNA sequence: TGCGCCAGCAGTGATGGGACGATCTACGAGCAGTACTTC.

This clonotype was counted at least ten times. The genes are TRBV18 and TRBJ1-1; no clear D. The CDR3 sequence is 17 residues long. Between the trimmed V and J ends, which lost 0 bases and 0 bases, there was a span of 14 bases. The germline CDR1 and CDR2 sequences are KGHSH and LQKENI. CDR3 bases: TGTGCCAGCTCACCACCCCGGTCGGGTTCGATGAACACTGAAGCTTTCTTT. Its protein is CASSPPRSGSMNTEAFF.

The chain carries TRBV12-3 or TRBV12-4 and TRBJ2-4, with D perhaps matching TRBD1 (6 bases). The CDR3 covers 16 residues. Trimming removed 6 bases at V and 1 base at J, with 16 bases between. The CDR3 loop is CASRVGGGAAKNIQYF. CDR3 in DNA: TGTGCCAGCAGAGTAGGTGGGGGCGCCGCCAAAAACATTCAGTACTTC.

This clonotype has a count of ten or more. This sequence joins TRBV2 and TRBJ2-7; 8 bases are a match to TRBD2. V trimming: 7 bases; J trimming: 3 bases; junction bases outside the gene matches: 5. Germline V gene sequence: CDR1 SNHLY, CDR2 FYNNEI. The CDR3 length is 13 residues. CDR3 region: CASTGTSFYEQYF. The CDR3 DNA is TGTGCCAGCACCGGGACTAGTTTCTACGAGCAGTACTTC.

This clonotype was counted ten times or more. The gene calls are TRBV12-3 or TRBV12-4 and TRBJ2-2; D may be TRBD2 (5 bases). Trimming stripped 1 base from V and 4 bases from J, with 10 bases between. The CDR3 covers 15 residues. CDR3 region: CASSLELVVTGELFF. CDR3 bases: TGTGCCAGCAGTTTAGAACTAGTGGTCACCGGGGAGCTGTTTTTT.

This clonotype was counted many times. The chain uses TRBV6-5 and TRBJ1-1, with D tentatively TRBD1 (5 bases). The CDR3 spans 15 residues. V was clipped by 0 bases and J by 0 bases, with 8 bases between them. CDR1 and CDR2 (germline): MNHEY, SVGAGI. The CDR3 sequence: CASSYSGTVNTEAFF. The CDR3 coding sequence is TGTGCCAGCAGTTACTCCGGGACGGTGAACACTGAAGCTTTCTTT.